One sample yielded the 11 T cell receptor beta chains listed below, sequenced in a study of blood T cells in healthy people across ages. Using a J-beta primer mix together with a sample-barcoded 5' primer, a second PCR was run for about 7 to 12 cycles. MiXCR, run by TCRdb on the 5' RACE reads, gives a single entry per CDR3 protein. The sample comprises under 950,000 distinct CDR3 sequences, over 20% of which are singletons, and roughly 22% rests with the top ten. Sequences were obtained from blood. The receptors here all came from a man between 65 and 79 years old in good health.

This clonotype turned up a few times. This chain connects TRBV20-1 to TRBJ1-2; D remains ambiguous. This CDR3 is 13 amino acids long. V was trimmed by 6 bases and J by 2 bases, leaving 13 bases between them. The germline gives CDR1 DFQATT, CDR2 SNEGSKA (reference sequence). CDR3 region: CSAKTDTNYGYTF. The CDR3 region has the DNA TGCAGTGCCAAGACGGATACAAACTATGGCTACACCTTC.

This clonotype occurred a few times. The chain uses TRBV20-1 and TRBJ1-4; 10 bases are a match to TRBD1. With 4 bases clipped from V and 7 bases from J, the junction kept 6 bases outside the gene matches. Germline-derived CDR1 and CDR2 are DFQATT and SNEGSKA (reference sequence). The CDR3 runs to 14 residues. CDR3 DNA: TGCAGTGCTATGGATAGGACAGGGGGTGAAAAACTGTTTTTT. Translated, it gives CSAMDRTGGEKLFF.

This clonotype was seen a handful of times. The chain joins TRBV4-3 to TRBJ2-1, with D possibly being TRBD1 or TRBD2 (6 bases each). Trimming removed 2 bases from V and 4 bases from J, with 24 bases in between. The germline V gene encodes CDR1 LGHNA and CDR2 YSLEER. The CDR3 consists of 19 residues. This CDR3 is CASSQLGGGGLFNYNEQFF. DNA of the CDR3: TGCGCCAGCAGCCAATTAGGGGGAGGAGGACTTTTCAATTACAATGAGCAGTTCTTC.

CDR3 sequence reads: CASSPYRTGLGYTF. The CDR3 DNA reads as TGTGCCAGCAGTCCGTACAGGACAGGGTTGGGCTACACCTTC. This chain links TRBV6-6 with TRBJ1-2; the match to TRBD1 covers 8 bases. After removal of 5 bases from V and 8 bases from J, the junction contained 10 bases not matched to a gene. CDR1 and CDR2 from the germline V gene are MNHNY and SVGAGI (reference sequence). The CDR3 has 14 residues.

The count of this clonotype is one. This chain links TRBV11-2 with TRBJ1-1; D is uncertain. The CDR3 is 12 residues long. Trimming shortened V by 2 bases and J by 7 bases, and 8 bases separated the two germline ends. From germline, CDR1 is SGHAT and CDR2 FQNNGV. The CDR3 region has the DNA TGTGCCAGCAGCTTATTGCCCGGTGAAGCTTTCTTT. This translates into CASSLLPGEAFF.

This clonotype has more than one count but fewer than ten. CDR3 coding DNA: TGCGCCAGCAGCCAAGCTATAGTCTCCTCTGGGGCCAACGTCCTGACTTTC. This encodes CASSQAIVSSGANVLTF. The chain uses TRBV4-3 and TRBJ2-6; no definite D call. This CDR3 comprises 17 residues. V was pared by 1 base and J by 0 bases, with 10 bases between. Germline V gene lookup returns CDR1 LGHNA and CDR2 YSLEER.

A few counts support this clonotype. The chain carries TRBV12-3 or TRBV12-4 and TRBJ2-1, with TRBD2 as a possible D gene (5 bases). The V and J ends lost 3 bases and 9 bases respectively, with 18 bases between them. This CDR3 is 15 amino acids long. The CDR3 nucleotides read TGTGCCAGCAGTTTTTCCTTCGGGATAAGAGTTGAGCAGTTCTTC. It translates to CASSFSFGIRVEQFF.

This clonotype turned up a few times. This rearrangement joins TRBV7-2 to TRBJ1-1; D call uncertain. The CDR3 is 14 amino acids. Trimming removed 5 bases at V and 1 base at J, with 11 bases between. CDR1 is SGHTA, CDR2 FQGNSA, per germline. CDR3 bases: TGTGCCAGCAGCCCCCGCAGGTCGAACACTGAAGCTTTCTTT. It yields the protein CASSPRRSNTEAFF.

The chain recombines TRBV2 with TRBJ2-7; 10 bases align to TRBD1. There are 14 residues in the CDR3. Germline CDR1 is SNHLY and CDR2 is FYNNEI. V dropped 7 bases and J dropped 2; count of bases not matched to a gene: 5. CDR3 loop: CASIDRGRAYEQYF. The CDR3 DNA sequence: TGTGCCAGCATAGACAGGGGGCGAGCCTACGAGCAGTACTTC.

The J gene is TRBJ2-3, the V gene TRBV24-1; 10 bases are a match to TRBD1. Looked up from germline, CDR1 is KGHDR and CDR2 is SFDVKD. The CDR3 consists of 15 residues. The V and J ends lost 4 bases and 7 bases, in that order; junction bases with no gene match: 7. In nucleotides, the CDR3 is TGTGCCACCAGTGAACCCGGGACAGGGGTCAATACGCAGTATTTT. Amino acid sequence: CATSEPGTGVNTQYF.

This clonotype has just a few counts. The CDR3 region has the DNA TGTGCCAGCAGTAGGACGAGGGACGGGAGAGCTTTCTTT. Its translation is CASSRTRDGRAFF. The genes are TRBV6-5 and TRBJ1-1, with D tentatively TRBD1 (5 bases). Germline CDR1 MNHEY, CDR2 SVGAGI. This CDR3 contains 13 residues. V was pared by 5 bases and J by 10 bases, with 17 bases between.